Reported below is one TCR beta chain. This sample is drawn from a study of T-cell memory formation after mild COVID-19. Employing constant-segment primers, 5'RACE generated TCR alpha and TCR beta cDNA libraries bearing sample barcodes and UMIs. TCRdb reprocessed the 5' RACE reads with MiXCR, giving one entry per CDR3 protein. The repertoire includes 350,000 to 500,000 distinct CDR3 sequences, less than 25% of them detected once, and about an eighth sits in the top ten. CDR3 length: 14 amino acids. Trimming took 0 bases from V and 5 from J, leaving 13 bases between them. CDR1 is SQVTM, CDR2 ANQGSEA, per germline.

The sample consisted of PBMCs or a T cell subset sorted from them (not recorded which). The TCR was taken from an adult woman who had mild COVID-19 (a few samples of this study predate the infection). Cell type and time point are not known. This sequence joins TRBV29-1 and TRBJ2-5; D is unclear. CDR3 sequence: CSVEEYTIGETQYF. DNA of the CDR3: TGCAGCGTTGAAGAATATACCATAGGGGAGACCCAGTACTTC.